This T cell receptor beta chain was captured in a study of blood T cell repertoires in COVID-19. In the study overall: Italy, Spain and the United States were the sources of the convalescent and acute COVID-19 samples.

Germline loops: CDR1 MNHNS, CDR2 SASEGT. CDR3 length equals 15 residues. Trimming removed 8 bases from V and 6 bases from J; junction bases left unmatched: 10. Profiling relied on immunoSEQ multiplex PCR, and the TCRdb table lists in-frame clones only, not all of them. Counted here are some 190,000 clones, 84% occurring once; the ten biggest clones make up roughly 4.6%. The sample was peripheral blood. The chain joins TRBV6-1 to TRBJ2-2; 9 bases fit TRBD2. This clonotype originated in a woman in her seventies with active or convalescent COVID-19. As DNA, the CDR3 is TGTGCCAGCCACGGAGCGGGAGGTCCCGCCGGGGAGCTGTTTTTT. Translation gives CASHGAGGPAGELFF.